The 25 T cell receptor beta chains below come from one sample, sequenced in a study of blood T cell repertoires in COVID-19. Measured with immunoSEQ multiplex PCR; TCRdb has only the in-frame clones, and not every one. Here the sample spans about 220,000 clones, about 88% being singletons. The sample comprised peripheral blood. The receptors come from a man aged 35 to 55 with acute or convalescent COVID-19.

The genes are TRBV10-3 and TRBJ2-5; TRBD2 matches at 11 bases. This CDR3 is built from 15 residues. Germline values: CDR1 ENHRY, CDR2 SYGVKD. V dropped 5 bases and J dropped 5; count of bases not matched to a gene: 7. Here the CDR3 DNA reads TGTGCCATCAGTCCTTTAGCGGGAGGGTCTGAGACCCAGTACTTC. Translated: CAISPLAGGSETQYF.

The rearrangement links TRBV5-5 to TRBJ2-5, with 7 bases matching TRBD2. CDR1 is SGHKS and CDR2 is YYEKEE in the germline V gene (reference sequence). Trimming cost V 0 bases and J 7 bases; bases outside gene matches: 12. There are 16 residues in the CDR3. The CDR3 nucleotides read TGTGCCAGCAGCTTGGTGGTTAGCGGGCCTTTTGTGACCCAGTACTTC. Encoded protein: CASSLVVSGPFVTQYF.

This chain links TRBV7-9 with TRBJ2-3; D is unclear. V was clipped by 1 base and J by 0 bases, with 11 bases between them. This CDR3 is built from 16 residues. CDR1 and CDR2 from the germline V gene are SEHNR and FQNEAQ (reference sequence). The CDR3 DNA follows: TGTGCCAGCAGCTTAGGATATTCGAGAAGCACAGATACGCAGTATTTT. It codes for CASSLGYSRSTDTQYF.

The V gene is TRBV7-8, the J gene TRBJ1-1, with TRBD1 as a possible D gene (5 bases). With 5 bases removed from V and 3 bases from J, the gap between germline ends came to 16 bases. Germline loops: CDR1 SGHVS, CDR2 FQNEAQ. This CDR3 comprises 15 residues. The CDR3 reads CASSPRRGMYTEAFF. CDR3 DNA: TGTGCCAGCAGCCCCAGGAGGGGAATGTACACTGAAGCTTTCTTT.

This clone was detected a few times. The chain employs TRBV29-1 and TRBJ1-2; D ambiguous. Trimming stripped 4 bases from V and 8 bases from J, with 20 bases between. Germline CDR1 reads SQVTM; CDR2 reads ANQGSEA. The CDR3 length is 14 residues. CDR3 residues: CSVAPRQAGWGYTF. CDR3 DNA sequence: TGCAGCGTTGCCCCAAGGCAGGCAGGTTGGGGCTACACCTTC.

There are a few counts of this clone. The V call is TRBV18, the J call TRBJ2-7; D may be TRBD1 (5 bases). Germline loops: CDR1 KGHSH, CDR2 LQKENI. Trimming left V 6 bases short and J 5 bases short, with 20 bases between. The CDR3 loop spans 15 amino acids. CDR3 nucleotides: TGTGCCAGCTCTCGCGTTAGTCTCTCCAGGGACGAGCAGTACTTC. Translating gives CASSRVSLSRDEQYF.

The V and J genes are TRBV18 and TRBJ2-3, with 7 bases that match TRBD2. The germline V gene encodes CDR1 KGHSH and CDR2 LQKENI. J gave up 5 bases and V 0 bases, and 5 bases lay outside the gene matches. The CDR3 loop spans 15 amino acids. The CDR3 loop is CASSPPGLVIDTQYF. The CDR3 nucleotides are TGTGCCAGCTCACCACCCGGACTAGTGATAGATACGCAGTATTTT.

V and J are TRBV2 and TRBJ2-1, with 11 bases aligning to TRBD2. V lost 6 bases to trimming and J lost 9 bases; unmatched junction nucleotides: 10. The CDR3 is 15 amino acids. Germline V lookup: CDR1 SNHLY, CDR2 FYNNEI. CDR3 nucleotide sequence: TGTGCCAGCAGAGAGCTAGCGGGGGGATTTCCTGAGCAGTTCTTC. Its translation is CASRELAGGFPEQFF.

This clone has just a few counts. The chain is built from TRBV2 and TRBJ1-5; tentatively, D is TRBD1 (6 bases). Germline V CDR1 and CDR2: SNHLY, FYNNEI. CDR3 length: 13 amino acids. Trimming took 6 bases from V and 4 from J, leaving 10 bases between them. CDR3 amino acids: CASSRDKNQPQHF. The CDR3 coding sequence is TGTGCCAGCAGCCGGGACAAAAATCAGCCCCAGCATTTT.

In its sample, this clone was seen once. In DNA form, the CDR3 reads TGTGCCACCAGCAGTGGGGACAGGGCAAATGAAAAACTGTTTTTT. This sequence encodes CATSSGDRANEKLFF. V usage is TRBV15 and J usage is TRBJ1-4, with TRBD1 matching 9 bases. CDR3 length: 15 amino acids. Per germline, CDR1 LNHNV and CDR2 YYDKDF (reference sequence). V lost 3 bases to trimming and J lost 5 bases; unmatched junction nucleotides: 4.

The chain employs TRBV19 and TRBJ1-5, with D possibly being TRBD1 (5 bases). V lost 7 bases, J lost 4 bases, and 14 bases lay in between. In germline, CDR1 is LNHDA, CDR2 SQIVND (reference sequence). The CDR3 is 14 residues long. CDR3 loop: CASTPGQANQPQHF. As DNA, the CDR3 is TGTGCCAGTACCCCAGGGCAGGCGAATCAGCCCCAGCATTTT.

The chain employs TRBV6-2 or TRBV6-3 and TRBJ2-7; D possibly corresponds to TRBD1 (5 bases). This CDR3 contains 13 residues. Germline V gene data show CDR1 as MNHEY and CDR2 as SVGEGT. V lost 2 bases and J 6 bases, leaving 11 bases between the germline ends. CDR3 in amino acids: CASSYRGIVEQYF. CDR3 coding DNA: TGTGCCAGCAGTTACAGGGGAATAGTCGAGCAGTACTTC.

The genes are TRBV6-5 and TRBJ2-7; TRBD1 agrees at 11 bases. Germline CDR1 MNHEY, CDR2 SVGAGI. CDR3 length: 14 amino acids. Unmatched junction bases numbered 6, after V lost 8 bases and J lost 3 bases. The CDR3 loop is CASEGQGAYYEQYF. In DNA form, the CDR3 reads TGTGCCAGCGAAGGACAGGGGGCGTACTACGAGCAGTACTTC.

The chain joins TRBV2 to TRBJ2-2; maybe TRBD2 (5 bases). The V gene lost 6 bases and the J gene lost 6 bases, with 17 bases spanning the gap. Germline loops: CDR1 SNHLY, CDR2 FYNNEI. The CDR3 sequence is 15 residues long. CDR3 nucleotide sequence: TGTGCCAGCAGCCCGGACCGAGCGGTGGCCGGGGAGCTGTTTTTT. Translation gives CASSPDRAVAGELFF.

The rearrangement joins TRBV11-3 to TRBJ2-3, with TRBD2 identical over 16 bases. Trimming cost V 5 bases and J 5 bases; bases outside gene matches: 4. The CDR3 spans 16 residues. Germline V gene sequence: CDR1 SGHNT, CDR2 YENEEA. CDR3 nucleotides: TGTGCCAGCAGCCCAGGGACTAGCGGGGGGGTAGATACGCAGTATTTT. Amino acid sequence: CASSPGTSGGVDTQYF.

The chain uses TRBV27 and TRBJ1-6; 10 bases are a match to TRBD1. CDR1 is MNHEY, CDR2 SMNVEV, per germline (reference sequence). V was pared by 5 bases and J by 7 bases, with 2 bases of the junction left unmatched. The CDR3 runs to 14 residues. This CDR3 is CASSPGQGNSPLHF. CDR3 nucleotides: TGTGCCAGCAGTCCGGGACAGGGGAATTCACCCCTCCACTTT.

This clone showed up just a few times. The chain uses TRBV7-9 and TRBJ1-6; possibly TRBD1 for D (6 bases). CDR1 and CDR2 (germline): SEHNR, FQNEAQ (reference sequence). V was pared by 8 bases and J by 7 bases, with 15 bases between. CDR3 length equals 14 residues. The CDR3 bases are TGTGCCAGCTGCAAAGACCAGGGGAATTCACCCCTCCACTTT. As protein: CASCKDQGNSPLHF.

This chain connects TRBV5-6 to TRBJ2-7; TRBD1 matches at 8 bases. V was clipped by 4 bases and J by 5 bases; unmatched bases: 8. The germline CDR1 and CDR2 sequences are SGHDT and YYEEEE. This CDR3 is 14 amino acids long. The CDR3 DNA reads TGTGCCAGCAGCGACCGGGACAGGATCAACGAGCAGTACTTC. This encodes CASSDRDRINEQYF.

The J gene is TRBJ2-2, the V gene TRBV6-2 or TRBV6-3, with 9 positions matching TRBD1. The trim removed 6 bases at V and 3 bases at J, leaving 8 bases unmatched. Per the germline V gene, CDR1 is MNHEY and CDR2 is SVGEGT. CDR3 length: 16 residues. The DNA of the CDR3 is TGTGCCAGCAGCCCTTACCGGGACAGGGACACCGGGGAGCTGTTTTTT. This translates into CASSPYRDRDTGELFF.

The chain recombines TRBV7-2 with TRBJ2-3; maybe TRBD1 (5 bases). Deletions cut 3 bases from V and 6 bases from J, with 19 bases between. Germline V gene data show CDR1 as SGHTA and CDR2 as FQGNSA. CDR3 length equals 16 residues. The CDR3 nucleotides read TGTGCCAGCAGCTTCCAAGCCATAGTTTCAGGGGATACGCAGTATTTT. It specifies CASSFQAIVSGDTQYF.

The V call is TRBV11-3, the J call TRBJ2-7, with TRBD1 matching 9 bases. Germline lookup yields CDR1 SGHNT and CDR2 YENEEA. After removal of 5 bases from V and 2 bases from J, the junction contained 10 bases not matched to a gene. CDR3 size: 16 residues. The CDR3 spells CASSPDAGTGTYEQYF. As DNA, the CDR3 is TGTGCCAGCAGCCCTGACGCCGGGACAGGGACCTACGAGCAGTACTTC.

The chain combines TRBV6-5 with TRBJ2-7, with TRBD2 matching over 11 bases. V was pared by 2 bases and J by 3 bases, with 6 bases of the junction left unmatched. The CDR3 spans 16 residues. CDR1 and CDR2 (germline): MNHEY, SVGAGI. CDR3 sequence reads: CASSYGAGLAGYEQYF. Here the CDR3 DNA reads TGTGCCAGCAGTTACGGGGCTGGACTAGCGGGCTACGAGCAGTACTTC.

This clone was recorded once. This rearrangement joins TRBV20-1 to TRBJ2-5, with 7 bases fitting TRBD1. The CDR3 loop spans 15 amino acids. V dropped 3 bases and J dropped 5; count of bases not matched to a gene: 12. CDR1 and CDR2 (germline): DFQATT, SNEGSKA (reference sequence). The CDR3 loop is CSASIPGQPWETQYF. The CDR3 DNA follows: TGCAGTGCTAGTATTCCGGGACAGCCCTGGGAGACCCAGTACTTC.

The chain links TRBV9 to TRBJ1-1, with D unclear. This CDR3 comprises 12 residues. Germline CDR1 and CDR2: SGDLS and YYNGEE. V was clipped by 4 bases and J by 6 bases, with 10 bases between them. The chain's CDR3 is CASSRGPPEAFF. CDR3 sequence (DNA): TGTGCCAGCAGCCGGGGTCCGCCTGAAGCTTTCTTT.

DNA for the CDR3: TGTGCCATCAGTGAGTCTACTTCGATCGAGACCCAGTACTTC. Its translation: CAISESTSIETQYF. This chain connects TRBV10-3 to TRBJ2-5; D call uncertain. The CDR3 has 14 residues. Trimming shortened V by 0 bases and J by 5 bases, and 10 bases separated the two germline ends. Per germline, CDR1 ENHRY and CDR2 SYGVKD.